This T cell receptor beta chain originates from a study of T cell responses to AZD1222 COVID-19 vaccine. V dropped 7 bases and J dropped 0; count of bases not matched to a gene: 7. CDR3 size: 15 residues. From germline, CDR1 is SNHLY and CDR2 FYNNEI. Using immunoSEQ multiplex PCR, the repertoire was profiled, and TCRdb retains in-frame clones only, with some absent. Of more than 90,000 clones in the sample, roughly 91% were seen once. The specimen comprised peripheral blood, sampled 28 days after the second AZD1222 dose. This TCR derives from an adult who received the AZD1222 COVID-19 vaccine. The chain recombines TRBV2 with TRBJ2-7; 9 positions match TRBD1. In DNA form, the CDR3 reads TGTGCCAGCACCGGGACAGGGTCGAGCTCCTACGAGCAGTACTTC. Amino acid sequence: CASTGTGSSSYEQYF.